This passage covers 16 T cell receptor beta chains from one sample sequenced in a study of T cell repertoires in cytomegalovirus infection. Each CDR3 protein gets one entry after TCRdb re-called the reads with MiXCR. The table shows some 700,000 distinct CDR3 sequences, with less than 40% occurring only once. Sequencing was done on a sample of PBMCs. These TCRs come from a human donor in good health (CMV status not recorded). Some clones in this sample may be carry-over from other donors' samples.

The chain joins TRBV11-1 to TRBJ2-5, with D perhaps being TRBD1 or TRBD2 (5 bases each). The germline V gene has CDR1 SGHAT and CDR2 FQDESV (reference sequence). The V gene lost 5 bases and the J gene lost 5 bases, with 18 bases spanning the gap. This CDR3 spans 15 amino acids. In DNA, the CDR3 is TGTGCCAGCAGCCCCGGGACGGATCTCTCGGAGACCCAGTACTTC. It yields the protein CASSPGTDLSETQYF.

There are a few counts of this clonotype. CDR3 DNA: TGTGCCAGCAGCGGAGGGACTTATCAAGAGACCCAGTACTTC. Amino acids: CASSGGTYQETQYF. The rearrangement uses TRBV7-4 and TRBJ2-5, with D perhaps TRBD2 (6 bases). The germline V gene encodes CDR1 SGHVT and CDR2 SQSDAQ. The CDR3 extends over 14 amino acids. V lost 5 bases to trimming and J lost 2 bases, with 12 bases between them.

This clonotype was detected many times. V and J are TRBV5-1 and TRBJ2-3, with 7 bases that match TRBD2. The length of the CDR3 is 14 residues. Germline CDR1 is SGHRS and CDR2 is YFSETQ. V lost 7 bases to trimming and J lost 2 bases; unmatched junction nucleotides: 7. The CDR3: CASETGGFTDTQYF. The CDR3 nucleotides are TGCGCCAGCGAGACGGGAGGATTCACAGATACGCAGTATTTT.

This chain joins TRBV2 and TRBJ2-5; a possible D gene is TRBD1 (6 bases). V was clipped by 7 bases and J by 1 base, with 13 bases between them. This CDR3 spans 14 amino acids. The germline gives CDR1 SNHLY, CDR2 FYNNEI. CDR3 DNA sequence: TGTGCCAGCAAGGAACAGGGCCCCCAAGAGACCCAGTACTTC. This codes for CASKEQGPQETQYF.

This chain links TRBV2 with TRBJ2-3; D ambiguous. Per the germline V gene, CDR1 is SNHLY and CDR2 is FYNNEI. Trimming cost V 4 bases and J 6 bases, with 17 bases left between them. CDR3 size: 15 residues. CDR3 in DNA: TGTGCCAGCAGTGTGGTTGGGCAGGAGCTCGATACGCAGTATTTT. Translated: CASSVVGQELDTQYF.

The chain recombines TRBV28 with TRBJ2-5, with D possibly TRBD2 on 6 matching bases. CDR1 is MDHEN and CDR2 is SYDVKM in the germline V gene. Trimming left V 6 bases short and J 3 bases short, with 17 bases between. The CDR3 length is 15 residues. DNA for the CDR3: TGTGCCAGCAGCCGCCGGGGGTCTGGGAAAGAGACCCAGTACTTC. As protein: CASSRRGSGKETQYF.

The J gene is TRBJ2-3, the V gene TRBV20-1; TRBD2 matches 8 bases. The CDR3 length is 16 residues. The V gene end was trimmed by 6 bases and the J gene end by 2 bases; junction bases not matched to a gene: 13. Germline CDR1 and CDR2: DFQATT and SNEGSKA (reference sequence). CDR3 DNA: TGCAGTGCCCACAAGCCGGGGGGGCGGTCCACAGATACGCAGTATTTT. This translates into CSAHKPGGRSTDTQYF.

V usage is TRBV20-1 and J usage is TRBJ2-7; D gene uncertain. CDR1 is DFQATT and CDR2 is SNEGSKA in the germline V gene (reference sequence). Trimming cost V 5 bases and J 2 bases, with 16 bases left between them. CDR3 length: 14 amino acids. Here the CDR3 reads CSAADRPLPYEQYF. The CDR3 DNA sequence: TGCAGTGCTGCGGACCGGCCCCTTCCCTACGAGCAGTACTTC.

Comment on this clonotype: Since a much larger clone is just one base distant, this may be a read error. J is TRBJ2-6 and V is TRBV6-8; D uncertain. The CDR3 has 15 amino acids. Germline lookup yields CDR1 MNHGY and CDR2 SAAAGT. The CDR3 loop reads CARSFLSSGANVLTF. CDR3 DNA: TGTGCCCGCAGTTTTCTCAGCTCTGGGGCCAACGTCCTGACTTTC.

The chain combines TRBV6-5 with TRBJ2-7, with D unresolved. V lost 2 bases, J lost 6 bases, and 11 bases lay in between. Looked up from germline, CDR1 is MNHEY and CDR2 is SVGAGI. This CDR3 has 13 amino acids. The CDR3 reads CASSYVGQSEQYF. CDR3 in DNA: TGTGCCAGCAGTTACGTCGGCCAGTCCGAGCAGTACTTC.

This clonotype was seen at least ten times. The chain joins TRBV19 to TRBJ2-7, with 8 bases that match TRBD1. CDR1 is LNHDA, CDR2 SQIVND, per germline (reference sequence). The CDR3 consists of 14 residues. The J segment lost 4 bases and the V segment lost 3 bases, leaving 5 bases of the junction unmatched. As DNA, the CDR3 is TGTGCCAGTAGTATCACGCAGGGGGCTTACGAGCAGTACTTC. This encodes CASSITQGAYEQYF.

V is TRBV19 and J is TRBJ1-2; D unclear. Germline-derived CDR1 and CDR2 are LNHDA and SQIVND (reference sequence). V shed 8 bases and J shed 4 bases, with 17 bases lying between them. The CDR3 is made up of 14 amino acids. CDR3 sequence: CASLRTQSSYGYTF. The CDR3 nucleotides read TGTGCCAGTCTCAGGACCCAAAGCTCCTATGGCTACACCTTC.

This clonotype was detected many times. The CDR3 here is CATSDSSLEPQHF. CDR3 DNA: TGTGCCACCAGTGATTCCAGTCTGGAGCCCCAGCATTTT. The rearrangement uses TRBV24-1 and TRBJ1-5, with D uncertain. V lost 2 bases and J 8 bases, leaving 9 bases between the germline ends. Germline lookup yields CDR1 KGHDR and CDR2 SFDVKD. The CDR3 totals 13 residues.

A few counts support this clonotype. This chain uses TRBV19 with TRBJ2-3; 7 bases line up with TRBD2. Per germline, CDR1 LNHDA and CDR2 SQIVND (reference sequence). The CDR3 has 14 amino acids. Trimming cost V 3 bases and J 1 base; bases outside gene matches: 1. The CDR3 loop reads CASSMGGGTDTQYF. CDR3 sequence (DNA): TGTGCCAGTAGTATGGGAGGGGGCACAGATACGCAGTATTTT.

At least ten counts were recorded for this clonotype. This chain uses TRBV20-1 with TRBJ1-4; D may be TRBD1 (6 bases). Germline V gene data show CDR1 as DFQATT and CDR2 as SNEGSKA (reference sequence). The length of the CDR3 is 13 residues. V was clipped by 6 bases and J by 3 bases, with 11 bases between them. The CDR3 region is CSALTGSNEKLFF. In nucleotides, the CDR3 is TGCAGTGCCCTGACAGGCTCTAATGAAAAACTGTTTTTT.

The chain recombines TRBV20-1 with TRBJ2-7; D is ambiguous. Trimming removed 1 base at V and 5 bases at J, with 9 bases between. Germline V gives CDR1 DFQATT, CDR2 SNEGSKA (reference sequence). The length of the CDR3 is 12 residues. The CDR3 region is CSARVRWDEQYF. The CDR3, as DNA: TGCAGTGCTAGAGTTAGGTGGGACGAGCAGTACTTC.